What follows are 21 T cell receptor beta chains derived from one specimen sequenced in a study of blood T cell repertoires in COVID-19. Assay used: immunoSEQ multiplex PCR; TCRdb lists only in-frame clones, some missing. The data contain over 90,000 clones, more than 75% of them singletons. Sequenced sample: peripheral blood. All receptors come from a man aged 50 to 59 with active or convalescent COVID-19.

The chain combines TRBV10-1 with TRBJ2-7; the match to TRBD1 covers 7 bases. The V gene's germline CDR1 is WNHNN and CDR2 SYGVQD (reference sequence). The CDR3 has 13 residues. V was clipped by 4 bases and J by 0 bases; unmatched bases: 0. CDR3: CASSGDSSYEQYF. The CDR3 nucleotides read TGCGCCAGCAGTGGGGACAGCTCCTACGAGCAGTACTTC.

The CDR3 DNA follows: TGTGCCAGCAGAACCCAGGGGGCGCGTGATGGCTACACCTTC. Translating gives CASRTQGARDGYTF. The chain is built from TRBV11-2 and TRBJ1-2; 8 bases agree with TRBD1. This CDR3 comprises 14 residues. Germline assignment: CDR1 SGHAT and CDR2 FQNNGV. V trimming: 6 bases; J trimming: 6 bases; junction bases outside the gene matches: 9.

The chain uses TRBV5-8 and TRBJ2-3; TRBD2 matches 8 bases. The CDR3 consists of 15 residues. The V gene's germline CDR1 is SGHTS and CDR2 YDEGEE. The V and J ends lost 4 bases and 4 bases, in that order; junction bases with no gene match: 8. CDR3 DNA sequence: TGTGCCAGCAGCCGGGACGGGGGGGTGGCAGATACGCAGTATTTT. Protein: CASSRDGGVADTQYF.

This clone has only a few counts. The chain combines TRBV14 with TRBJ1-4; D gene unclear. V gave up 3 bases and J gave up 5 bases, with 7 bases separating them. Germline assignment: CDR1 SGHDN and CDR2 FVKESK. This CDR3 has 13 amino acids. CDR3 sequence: CASSHRLNEKLFF. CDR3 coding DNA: TGTGCCAGCAGCCACAGATTAAATGAAAAACTGTTTTTT.

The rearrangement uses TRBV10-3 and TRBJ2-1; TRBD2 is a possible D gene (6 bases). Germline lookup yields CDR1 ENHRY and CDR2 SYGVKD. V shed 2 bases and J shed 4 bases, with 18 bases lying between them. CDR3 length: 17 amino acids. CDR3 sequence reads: CAISEAVAGSLYNEQFF. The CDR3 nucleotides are TGTGCCATCAGTGAGGCGGTGGCGGGGTCTCTATACAATGAGCAGTTCTTC.

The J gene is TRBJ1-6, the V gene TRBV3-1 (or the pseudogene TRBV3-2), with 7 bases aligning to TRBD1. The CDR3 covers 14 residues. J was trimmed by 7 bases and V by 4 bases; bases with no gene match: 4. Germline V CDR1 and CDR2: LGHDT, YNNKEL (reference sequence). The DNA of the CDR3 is TGTGCCAGCAGCCCCCGGACAGGAAATTCACCCCTCCACTTT. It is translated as CASSPRTGNSPLHF.

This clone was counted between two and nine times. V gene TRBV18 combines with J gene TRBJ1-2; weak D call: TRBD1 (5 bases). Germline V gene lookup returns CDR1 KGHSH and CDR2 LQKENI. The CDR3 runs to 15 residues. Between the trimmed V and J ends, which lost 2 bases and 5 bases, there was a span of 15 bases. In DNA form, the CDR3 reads TGTGCCAGCTCACCAGACAGCGTGTTATCATATGGCTACACCTTC. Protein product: CASSPDSVLSYGYTF.

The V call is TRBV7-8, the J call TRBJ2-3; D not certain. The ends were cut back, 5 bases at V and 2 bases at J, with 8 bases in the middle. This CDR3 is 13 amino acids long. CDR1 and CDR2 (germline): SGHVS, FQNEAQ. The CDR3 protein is CASSPPSTDTQYF. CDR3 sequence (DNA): TGTGCCAGCAGCCCCCCATCCACAGATACGCAGTATTTT.

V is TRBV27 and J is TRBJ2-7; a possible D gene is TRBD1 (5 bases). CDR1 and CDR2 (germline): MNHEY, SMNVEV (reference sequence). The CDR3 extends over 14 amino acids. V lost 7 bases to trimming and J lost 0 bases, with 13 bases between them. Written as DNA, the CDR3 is TGTGCCAGCAAGAGACAGCCGAACTCCTACGAGCAGTACTTC. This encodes CASKRQPNSYEQYF.

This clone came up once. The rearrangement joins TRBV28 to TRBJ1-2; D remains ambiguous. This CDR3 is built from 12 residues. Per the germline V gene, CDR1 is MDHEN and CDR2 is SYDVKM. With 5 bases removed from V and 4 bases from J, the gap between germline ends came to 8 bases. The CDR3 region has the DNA TGTGCCAGCAGTATTTACAGCTATGGCTACACCTTC. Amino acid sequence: CASSIYSYGYTF.

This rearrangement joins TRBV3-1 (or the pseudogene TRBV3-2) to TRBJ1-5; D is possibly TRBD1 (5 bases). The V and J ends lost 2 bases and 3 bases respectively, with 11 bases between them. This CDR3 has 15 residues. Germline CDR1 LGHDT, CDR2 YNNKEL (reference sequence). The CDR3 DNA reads TGTGCCAGCAGCCAAACTGGGGGACTCAATCAGCCCCAGCATTTT. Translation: CASSQTGGLNQPQHF.

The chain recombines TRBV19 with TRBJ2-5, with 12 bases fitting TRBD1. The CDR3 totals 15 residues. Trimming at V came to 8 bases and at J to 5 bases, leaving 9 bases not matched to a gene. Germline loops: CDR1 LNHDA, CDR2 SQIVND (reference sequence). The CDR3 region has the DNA TGTGCCAGTCGGTTGGGGACAGGGGGCAAGGAGACCCAGTACTTC. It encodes CASRLGTGGKETQYF.

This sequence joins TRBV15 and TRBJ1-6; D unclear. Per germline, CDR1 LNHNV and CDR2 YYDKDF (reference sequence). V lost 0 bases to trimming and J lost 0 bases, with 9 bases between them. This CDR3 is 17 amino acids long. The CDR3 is CATSRDLRSSYNSPLHF. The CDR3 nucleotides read TGTGCCACCAGCAGAGATCTTAGGAGCTCCTATAATTCACCCCTCCACTTT.

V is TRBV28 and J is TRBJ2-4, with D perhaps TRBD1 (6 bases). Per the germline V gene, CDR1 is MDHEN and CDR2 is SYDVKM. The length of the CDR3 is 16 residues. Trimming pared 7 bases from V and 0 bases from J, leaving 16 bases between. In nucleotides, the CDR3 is TGTGCCAGCAAGGCCGCCAACAGGGTAGCCAAAAACATTCAGTACTTC. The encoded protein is CASKAANRVAKNIQYF.

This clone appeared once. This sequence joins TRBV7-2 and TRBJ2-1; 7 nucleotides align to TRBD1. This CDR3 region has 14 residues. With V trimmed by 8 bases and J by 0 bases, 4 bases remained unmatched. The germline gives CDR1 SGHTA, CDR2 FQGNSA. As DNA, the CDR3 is TGTGCCAGCCTCCGGGACAGCTCCTACAATGAGCAGTTCTTC. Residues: CASLRDSSYNEQFF.

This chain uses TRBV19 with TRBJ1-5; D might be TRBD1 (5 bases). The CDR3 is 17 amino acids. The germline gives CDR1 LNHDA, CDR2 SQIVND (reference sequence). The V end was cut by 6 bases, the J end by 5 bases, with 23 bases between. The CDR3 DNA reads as TGTGCCAGTAGATTGGGACTTAAAGGAGAGGTCGATCAGCCCCAGCATTTT. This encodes CASRLGLKGEVDQPQHF. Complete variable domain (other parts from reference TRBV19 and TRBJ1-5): DGGITQSPKYLFRKEGQNVTLSCEQNLNHDAMYWYRQDPGQGLRLIYYSQIVNDFQKGDIAEGYSVSREKKESFPLTVTSAQKNPTAFYLCASRLGLKGEVDQPQHFGDGTRLSIL.

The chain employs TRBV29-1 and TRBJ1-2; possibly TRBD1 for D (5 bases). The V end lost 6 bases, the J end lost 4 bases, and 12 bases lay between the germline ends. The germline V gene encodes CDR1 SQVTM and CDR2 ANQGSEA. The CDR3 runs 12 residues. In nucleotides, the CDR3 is TGCAGCGTGCACGGGGGGAGCTATGGCTACACCTTC. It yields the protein CSVHGGSYGYTF.

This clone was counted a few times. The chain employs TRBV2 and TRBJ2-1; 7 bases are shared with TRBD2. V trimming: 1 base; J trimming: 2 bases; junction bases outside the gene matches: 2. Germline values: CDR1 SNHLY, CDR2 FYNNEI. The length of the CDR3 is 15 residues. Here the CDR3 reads CASSEEGLPYNEQFF. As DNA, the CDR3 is TGTGCCAGCAGTGAAGAGGGACTACCCTACAATGAGCAGTTCTTC.

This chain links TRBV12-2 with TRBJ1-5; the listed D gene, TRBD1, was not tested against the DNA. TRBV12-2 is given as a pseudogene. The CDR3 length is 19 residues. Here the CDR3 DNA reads TGTGCAAGTCGCTTAGACGGGGAAAGACAGGGTTATAGCAATCAGCCCCAGCATTTT. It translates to CASRLDGERQGYSNQPQHF.

CDR3 DNA: TGTGCCAGCAGCCCTGTAGGAGGGTCCGTACAAGAGACCCAGTACTTC. This sequence encodes CASSPVGGSVQETQYF. This chain connects TRBV7-6 to TRBJ2-5, with a possible D match to TRBD2 (6 bases). Germline V lookup: CDR1 SGHVS, CDR2 FNYEAQ. The CDR3 loop spans 16 amino acids. With 5 bases removed from V and 2 bases from J, the gap between germline ends came to 18 bases.

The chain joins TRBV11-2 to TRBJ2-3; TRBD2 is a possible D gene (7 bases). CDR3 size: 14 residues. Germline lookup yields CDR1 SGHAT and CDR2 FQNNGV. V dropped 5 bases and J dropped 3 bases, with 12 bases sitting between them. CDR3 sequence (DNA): TGTGCCAGCAGCCTCGCGGGGGCAACAGATACGCAGTATTTT. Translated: CASSLAGATDTQYF.